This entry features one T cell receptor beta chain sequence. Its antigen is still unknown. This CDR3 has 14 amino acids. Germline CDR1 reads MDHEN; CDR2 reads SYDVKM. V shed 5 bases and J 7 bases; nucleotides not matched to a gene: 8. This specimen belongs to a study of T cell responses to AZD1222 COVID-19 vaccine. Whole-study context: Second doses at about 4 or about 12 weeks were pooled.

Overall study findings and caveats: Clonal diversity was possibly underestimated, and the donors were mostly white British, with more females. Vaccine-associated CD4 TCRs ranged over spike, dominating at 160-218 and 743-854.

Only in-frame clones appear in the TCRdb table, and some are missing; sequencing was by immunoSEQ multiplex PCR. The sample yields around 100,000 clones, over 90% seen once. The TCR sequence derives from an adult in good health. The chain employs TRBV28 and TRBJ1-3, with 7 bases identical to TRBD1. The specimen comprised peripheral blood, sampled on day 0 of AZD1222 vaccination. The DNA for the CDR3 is TGTGCCAGCAGTCGGACGACAGGGACGAACACCATATATTTT. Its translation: CASSRTTGTNTIYF.